What follows describes a single T cell receptor (beta chain). This sample was taken from a study of hypomethylating agent response in myelodysplastic syndrome. Germline V gene data show CDR1 as MNHNS and CDR2 as SASEGT. V lost 9 bases, J lost 5 bases, and 8 bases lay in between. The CDR3 is 12 amino acids. Data came from immunoSEQ multiplex PCR; TCRdb stores just in-frame clones and leaves some out. The table shows some 3,200 clones, with 65% to 90% occurring only once. The chain links TRBV6-1 to TRBJ1-6, with D possibly matching TRBD1 (6 bases). The source of this sequence is a human donor with myelodysplastic syndrome. The specimen was bone marrow, collected before or after starting hypomethylating agent treatment for myelodysplastic syndrome (not recorded which). For the CDR3, the DNA is TGTGCCAGTAGGGACAATAATTCACCCCTCCACTTT. As protein: CASRDNNSPLHF.